The following is a T cell receptor beta chain sequence with its context. Sequenced by immunoSEQ multiplex PCR; TCRdb stores in-frame clones only, minus some. The table includes nearly 70,000 clones, 90% to 95% detected once. The entry originates in a study of T cell changes during pregnancy in multiple sclerosis. Germline V gene data show CDR1 as SGHRS and CDR2 as YFSETQ. This CDR3 contains 12 residues. V lost 3 bases and J 6 bases, leaving 10 bases between the germline ends. The chain carries TRBV5-1 and TRBJ2-7, with D possibly being TRBD2 (6 bases). The material was peripheral blood, obtained in the second trimester of pregnancy. This sequence was found in a female donor in good health, enrolled as a control in a pregnancy study. The CDR3 here is CASSSTSSEQYF. The CDR3 DNA reads TGCGCCAGCAGCTCCACTAGCAGCGAGCAGTACTTC. Full variable domain (outside the CDR3, taken from reference TRBV5-1 and TRBJ2-7): KAGVTQTPRYLIKTRGQQVTLSCSPISGHRSVSWYQQTPGQGLQFLFEYFSETQRNKGNFPGRFSGRQFSNSRSEMNVSTLELGDSALYLCASSSTSSEQYFGPGTRLTVT.